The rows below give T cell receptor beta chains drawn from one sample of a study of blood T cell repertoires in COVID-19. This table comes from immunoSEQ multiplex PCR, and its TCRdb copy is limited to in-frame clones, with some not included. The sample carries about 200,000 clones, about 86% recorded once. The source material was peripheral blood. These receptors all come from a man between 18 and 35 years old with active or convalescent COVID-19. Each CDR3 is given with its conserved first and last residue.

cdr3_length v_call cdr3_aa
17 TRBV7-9 CASSSRSEEGVNEKLFF
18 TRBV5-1 CASSLGGESSGSIHEQYF
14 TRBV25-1 CASSAPGQGEKLFF
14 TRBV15 CATSRWGGGETQYF
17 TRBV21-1 CASSSPRQGVSYNEQFF
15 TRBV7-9 CASSGTVATNEKLFF
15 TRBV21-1 CASSKTNPGSSPLHF
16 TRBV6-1 CASSEGGGIFTDTQYF
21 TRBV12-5 CASGLEALGSIWAGSNQPQHF
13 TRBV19 CASSIGVSPEQYF
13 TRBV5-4 CASSFGGDNEQFF
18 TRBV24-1 CATSDRPVGRGTYNEQFF
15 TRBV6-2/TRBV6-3 CASSYGSGGNQPQHF
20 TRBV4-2 CASTQGSGTGGRSYNSPLHF
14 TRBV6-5 CASRMQGGRNEQYF
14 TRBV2 CASRTEGVFTEAFF
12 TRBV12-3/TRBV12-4 CASRQDRGQQYF
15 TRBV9 CASSQFQDSRNTIYF
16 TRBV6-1 CASSVRPSAGTDTQYF
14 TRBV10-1 CASSAWQIGYEQYF
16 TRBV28 CASSHQLGQGVIEAFF
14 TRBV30 CAWSVSGQGVQGRF
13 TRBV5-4 CASSFRTGGGYTF
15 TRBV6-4 CASSDGSGAYNEQFF
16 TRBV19 CASSIGGSGSGYEQFF
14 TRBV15 CATRAPGGTDTQYF
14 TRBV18 CASSPQDRSYGYTF
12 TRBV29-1 CSVASGIYEQYF
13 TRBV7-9 CASSRRGGETQYF
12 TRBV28 CASSRVGGEQYF
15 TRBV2 CASSGPGTGGQPQHF